The rows below give T cell receptor beta chains drawn from one sample of a study of T-cell reconstitution after alpha-beta-depleted transplantation in children. TCRdb fed the PCR reads into MiXCR, producing one record per CDR3 protein. The table lists roughly 200,000 distinct CDR3 sequences, approximately 6.3% of them singletons. Sequenced here: PBMCs, sampled before TCRalphabeta/CD19-depleted stem cell transplant. All receptors derive from a boy aged 2 to 9 with acute lymphoblastic leukemia, due to receive a stem cell transplant. Both conserved end residues are part of each CDR3. Each record gives: V gene, clone size, J gene, D gene, CDR3 protein, CDR3 DNA. D genes are given only for firm matches. Size values are once, few and many counts, or a class for expanded clones, and some rows have none.

TRBV5-1,many,TRBJ2-7,-,CASTSSFLAAEQYF,TGCGCCAGCACTTCTTCCTTCTTGGCGGCAGAGCAGTACTTC
TRBV5-1,many,TRBJ1-3,-,CASGEPGTGNTIYF,TGCGCCAGCGGAGAGCCAGGGACTGGAAACACCATATATTTT
TRBV7-9,many,TRBJ2-1,-,CASSPRDDHYNEQFF,TGTGCCAGCAGCCCCCGGGACGACCACTACAATGAGCAGTTCTTC
TRBV25-1,few,TRBJ2-7,TRBD1,CATQIGTGHYEQYF,TGTGCCACCCAAATCGGGACAGGGCACTACGAGCAGTACTTC
TRBV27,many,TRBJ1-4,-,CASSFRQTNEKLFF,TGTGCCAGCAGTTTTCGTCAGACGAATGAAAAACTGTTTTTT
TRBV20-1,-,TRBJ2-5,TRBD2,CSAKLAAAQETQYF,TGCAGCGCCAAACTAGCGGCCGCCCAAGAGACCCAGTACTTC
TRBV5-8,few,TRBJ1-6,-,CASSLGTYRSPLHF,TGTGCCAGCTCGCTGGGGACGTACCGTTCACCCCTCCACTTT
TRBV7-2,many,TRBJ2-3,-,CASRPPGLDTQYF,TGTGCCAGCAGACCCCCGGGCCTGGATACGCAGTATTTT
TRBV19,many,TRBJ2-1,-,CASSMEGYSYNEQFF,TGTGCCAGTAGTATGGAGGGGTACTCCTACAATGAGCAGTTCTTC
TRBV6-5,few,TRBJ1-6,-,CASSYSFPQGGDSPLHF,TGTGCCAGCAGTTACTCATTCCCCCAGGGTGGAGATTCACCCCTCCACTTT
TRBV20-1,many,TRBJ1-6,-,CSASDTGWASPLHF,TGCAGTGCTAGTGATACAGGGTGGGCTTCACCCCTCCACTTT
TRBV11-2,many,TRBJ2-5,TRBD2,CASSLGPVGGAQETQYF,TGTGCCAGCAGCTTAGGGCCGGTCGGGGGGGCTCAAGAGACCCAGTACTTC
TRBV5-1,many,TRBJ2-7,TRBD1,CASSAGDSRTYEQYF,TGCGCCAGCAGCGCCGGGGACAGCAGGACCTACGAGCAGTACTTC
TRBV12-3/TRBV12-4,many,TRBJ1-2,-,CASSLLTGRGYGYTF,TGTGCCAGCAGCCTGCTAACGGGTCGCGGCTATGGCTACACCTTC
TRBV5-5,few,TRBJ2-1,-,CASSHVARINNEQFF,TGTGCCAGCAGCCACGTGGCACGGATAAACAATGAGCAGTTCTTC
TRBV4-3,many,TRBJ2-7,-,CASSQDGREGGYEQYF,TGCGCCAGCAGCCAAGATGGTCGGGAAGGAGGGTACGAGCAGTACTTC
TRBV29-1,few,TRBJ1-4,TRBD1,CSVKGGTGYEEKLFF,TGCAGCGTTAAGGGCGGGACAGGGTATGAGGAAAAACTGTTTTTT
TRBV6-2/TRBV6-3,few,TRBJ1-5,-,CASSPDLAGYSNQPQHF,TGTGCCAGCAGTCCCGATCTGGCAGGTTATAGCAATCAGCCCCAGCATTTT
TRBV4-2,many,TRBJ2-7,TRBD1,CASSQADRGNEQYF,TGTGCCAGCAGCCAAGCGGACAGGGGCAACGAGCAGTACTTC
TRBV28,-,TRBJ1-1,-,CASSGVLDTEAFF,TGTGCCAGCAGCGGGGTATTGGACACTGAAGCTTTCTTT
TRBV28,-,TRBJ2-2,-,CATPETVNTGELFF,TGTGCCACCCCCGAGACGGTGAACACCGGGGAGCTGTTTTTT
TRBV10-3,many,TRBJ2-3,-,CAITKTGRDTDTQYF,TGTGCCATCACTAAGACAGGGAGGGACACAGATACGCAGTATTTT
TRBV5-1,few,TRBJ2-1,TRBD2,CASSGLADNEQFF,TGCGCCAGCTCGGGACTAGCCGACAATGAGCAGTTCTTC
TRBV7-2,many,TRBJ1-3,-,CASSLATVGNSGNTIYF,TGTGCCAGCAGCTTAGCGACGGTGGGGAACTCTGGAAACACCATATATTTT
TRBV5-1,-,TRBJ2-5,TRBD1,CASSKGQGLETQYF,TGCGCCAGCAGCAAGGGACAGGGTCTGGAGACCCAGTACTTC
TRBV14,-,TRBJ2-1,TRBD1,CASSQFDRGPNEQFF,TGTGCCAGCAGCCAGTTTGACAGGGGGCCAAATGAGCAGTTCTTC
TRBV5-5,many,TRBJ2-3,-,CPFRCGPSTDTQYF,TGTCCTTTTCGGTGCGGACCAAGCACAGATACGCAGTATTTT
TRBV5-6,many,TRBJ1-2,-,CASSAGQGWYGYTF,TGTGCCAGCAGCGCGGGGCAGGGTTGGTATGGCTACACCTTC
TRBV29-1,many,TRBJ2-7,-,CSVGYTTYEQYF,TGCAGCGTTGGATACACCACCTACGAGCAGTACTTC
TRBV29-1,many,TRBJ2-2,-,CSVGALNTGELFF,TGCAGCGTTGGCGCACTGAACACCGGGGAGCTGTTTTTT
TRBV28,many,TRBJ2-3,-,CASSHGGQGTDTQYF,TGTGCCAGCAGTCATGGTGGGCAGGGAACAGATACGCAGTATTTT
TRBV29-1,-,TRBJ1-1,TRBD1,CSVNRGLNTEAFF,TGCAGCGTGAACAGGGGATTGAACACTGAAGCTTTCTTT
TRBV5-1,-,TRBJ2-1,-,CASSAGALDLDEQFF,TGCGCCAGCTCGGCGGGGGCCCTCGATTTGGATGAGCAGTTCTTC
TRBV28,many,TRBJ1-1,TRBD1,CASSKTGGRGNTEAFF,TGTGCCAGCAGTAAAACAGGGGGACGGGGGAACACTGAAGCTTTCTTT
TRBV19,few,TRBJ2-4,-,CASSKSIGPEVYF,TGTGCCAGTAGTAAGTCCATCGGCCCAGAAGTGTATTTC
TRBV20-1,many,TRBJ1-2,-,CSVQIDTNYGYTF,TGCAGTGTCCAAATCGACACAAACTATGGCTACACCTTC
TRBV7-8,many,TRBJ2-7,-,CASSQYPGGSIEQYF,TGTGCCAGCAGCCAATATCCCGGGGGCTCCATCGAGCAGTACTTC
TRBV7-2,many,TRBJ2-5,-,CASSSMGQETQYF,TGTGCCAGCAGCTCAATGGGGCAAGAGACCCAGTACTTC
TRBV29-1,many,TRBJ1-2,TRBD1,CSVVTGSNYGYTF,TGCAGCGTTGTGACAGGGAGTAACTATGGCTACACCTTC
TRBV5-1,many,TRBJ2-2,-,CASSLPNTGELFF,TGCGCCAGCAGCTTGCCGAACACCGGGGAGCTGTTTTTT